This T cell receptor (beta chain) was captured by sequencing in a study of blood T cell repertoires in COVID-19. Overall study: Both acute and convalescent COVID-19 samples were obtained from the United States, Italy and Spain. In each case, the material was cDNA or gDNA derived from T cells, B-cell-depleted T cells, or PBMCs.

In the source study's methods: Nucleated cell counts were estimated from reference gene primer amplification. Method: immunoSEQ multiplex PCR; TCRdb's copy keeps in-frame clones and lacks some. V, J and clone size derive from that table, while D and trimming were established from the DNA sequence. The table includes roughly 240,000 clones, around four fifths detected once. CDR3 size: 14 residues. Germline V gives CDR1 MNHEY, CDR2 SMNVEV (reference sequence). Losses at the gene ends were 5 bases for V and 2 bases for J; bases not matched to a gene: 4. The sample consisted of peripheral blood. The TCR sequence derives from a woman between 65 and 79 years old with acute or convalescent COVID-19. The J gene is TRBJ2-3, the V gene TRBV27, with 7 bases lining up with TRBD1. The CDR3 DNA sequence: TGTGCCAGCAGTCCGGACAGGACCACAGATACGCAGTATTTT. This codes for CASSPDRTTDTQYF.